Each of the 18 T cell receptor beta chains below was sequenced from the same sample in a study of OX40 agonist ivuxolimab in advanced cancers. Libraries were built with the immunoSEQ multiplex PCR assay. In TCRdb, the immuneACCESS table is reduced to in-frame sequences with V and J assigned. These tables do not hold every clone; where another copy was compared, an unresolved V gene accounts for under half, and the others remain unexplained. The sample table records roughly 90,000 clones; more than 70% of these occur just once. In total, the top ten clones hold approximately 0.22% of the sample. The input for sequencing was CD4+ or CD8+ T cells sorted from blood, taken in a trial of the OX40 agonist ivuxolimab. These TCRs come from an adult with an advanced solid tumor such as melanoma, head and neck, liver or kidney cancer.

V and J are TRBV19 and TRBJ1-5; 7 nucleotides agree with TRBD1. The CDR3 has 15 amino acids. Germline CDR1 LNHDA, CDR2 SQIVND (reference sequence). The V gene end was trimmed by 6 bases and the J gene end by 4 bases; junction bases not matched to a gene: 9. The CDR3 DNA is TGTGCCAGTAGCCGACAGGGAAGCGAGAATCAGCCCCAGCATTTT. The encoded protein is CASSRQGSENQPQHF.

This clone came up once. The chain couples TRBV9 to TRBJ1-3; D is unresolved. This CDR3 is 16 amino acids long. V was shortened by 0 bases and J by 0 bases, with 10 bases between the two germline ends. Germline CDR1 and CDR2: SGDLS and YYNGEE. The CDR3 loop is CASSVGSGNSGNTIYF. In DNA, the CDR3 is TGTGCCAGCAGCGTAGGCTCCGGCAACTCTGGAAACACCATATATTTT.

The chain recombines TRBV18 with TRBJ1-3; 8 nucleotides agree with TRBD1. The CDR3 totals 16 residues. V lost 2 bases, J lost 7 bases, and 10 bases stayed unmatched. Germline CDR1 KGHSH, CDR2 LQKENI. DNA for the CDR3: TGTGCCAGCTCACCATGGGACAGGCAAGGACGGAACACCATATATTTT. This sequence encodes CASSPWDRQGRNTIYF.

This rearrangement joins TRBV19 to TRBJ2-1; D gene ambiguous. Germline loops: CDR1 LNHDA, CDR2 SQIVND (reference sequence). Trimming pared 3 bases from V and 2 bases from J, leaving 11 bases between. The CDR3 spans 15 residues. The CDR3 protein is CASSIGPTTYNEQFF. DNA for the CDR3: TGTGCCAGTAGTATCGGGCCGACAACCTACAATGAGCAGTTCTTC.

The rearrangement links TRBV5-1 to TRBJ1-1; D is ambiguous. The CDR3 is 13 residues long. Germline lookup yields CDR1 SGHRS and CDR2 YFSETQ. V was clipped by 0 bases and J by 1 base, with 4 bases between them. The CDR3 nucleotides are TGCGCCAGCAGCTTGGTGCCGAACACTGAAGCTTTCTTT. It encodes CASSLVPNTEAFF.

The rearrangement joins TRBV5-4 to TRBJ2-1, with D possibly matching TRBD2 (6 bases). The CDR3 totals 16 residues. The V gene lost 2 bases and the J gene lost 6 bases, with 18 bases spanning the gap. Germline CDR1 and CDR2: SGHNT and YYREEE (reference sequence). This CDR3 reads CASSFDARDRGNEQFF. CDR3 nucleotides: TGTGCCAGCAGCTTTGACGCGCGGGACCGTGGCAATGAGCAGTTCTTC. The full variable domain, rest sourced from reference TRBV5-4 and TRBJ2-1, is ETGVTQSPTHLIKTRGQQVTLRCSSQSGHNTVSWYQQALGQGPQFIFQYYREEENGRGNFPPRFSGLQFPNYSSELNVNALELDDSALYLCASSFDARDRGNEQFFGPGTRLTVL.

This clone was detected once. This rearrangement joins TRBV5-1 to TRBJ2-1; a weak D match, TRBD2 (7 bases). This CDR3 region has 15 residues. The germline V gene encodes CDR1 SGHRS and CDR2 YFSETQ. The V end lost 4 bases, the J end lost 7 bases, and 18 bases lay between the germline ends. CDR3 bases: TGCGCCAGCAGCGTGCCTAGCGGCCAGGGGAATGAGCAGTTCTTC. Its translation: CASSVPSGQGNEQFF.

The table lists this clone with a few counts. This chain connects TRBV7-2 to TRBJ2-7, with D tentatively TRBD1 (5 bases). The V gene's germline CDR1 is SGHTA and CDR2 FQGNSA. CDR3 length: 15 residues. V gave up 5 bases and J gave up 4 bases, with 18 bases separating them. This chain's CDR3 is CASSPHPLTGYEQYF. CDR3 sequence (DNA): TGTGCCAGCAGCCCCCATCCGCTTACAGGATACGAGCAGTACTTC.

This chain joins TRBV21-1 and TRBJ2-7. TRBV21-1 is given as a pseudogene. The CDR3 runs to 18 residues. CDR3 protein: CASSKEIGKGSKSYEQYV. Written as DNA, the CDR3 is TGTGCCAGCAGCAAAGAGATTGGGAAGGGAAGCAAGTCCTACGAGCAGTACGTC.

This clone is a singleton in its sample. The V gene is TRBV11-3, the J gene TRBJ2-1; D unresolved. Per the germline V gene, CDR1 is SGHNT and CDR2 is YENEEA. The CDR3 spans 13 residues. With 5 bases removed from V and 8 bases from J, the gap between germline ends came to 13 bases. CDR3 sequence: CASSLHLQYEQFF. CDR3 bases: TGTGCCAGCAGCCTGCACCTACAATATGAGCAGTTCTTC.

The V gene is TRBV28, the J gene TRBJ2-4; D is perhaps TRBD1 (6 bases). V lost 5 bases and J lost 0, with 11 bases in between. From germline, CDR1 is MDHEN and CDR2 SYDVKM. The CDR3 is made up of 15 amino acids. The CDR3, as DNA: TGTGCCAGCAGTCGTCCGACAGGAGCCAAAAACATTCAGTACTTC. Its protein is CASSRPTGAKNIQYF.

This chain joins TRBV5-1 and TRBJ2-7, with 11 bases matching TRBD1. Germline V CDR1 and CDR2: SGHRS, YFSETQ. V shed 4 bases, J shed 4 bases, and the junction held 4 bases outside the gene matches. CDR3 length equals 14 residues. The CDR3 region has the DNA TGCGCCAGCAGCCTTGGGACAGGGGGGTACGAGCAGTACGTC. This codes for CASSLGTGGYEQYV.

The V and J genes are TRBV14 and TRBJ2-2, with D hard to call. CDR1 and CDR2 from the germline V gene are SGHDN and FVKESK. V dropped 4 bases and J dropped 5 bases, with 23 bases sitting between them. The CDR3 spans 18 residues. The CDR3 loop is CASSPIFGPSSRTGELFF. CDR3 bases: TGTGCCAGCAGCCCTATCTTTGGCCCCAGCTCGAGAACCGGGGAGCTGTTTTTT. The entire variable domain, with the rest obtained from reference TRBV14 and TRBJ2-2, is as follows: EAGVTQFPSHSVIEKGQTVTLRCDPISGHDNLYWYRRVMGKEIKFLLHFVKESKQDESGMPNNRFLAERTGGTYSTLKVQPAELEDSGVYFCASSPIFGPSSRTGELFFGEGSRLTVL.

DNA of the CDR3: TGCGCCAGCGCCCGTGGGTTCGCGACCGACCCCCTCCACTTT. This sequence encodes CASARGFATDPLHF. J is TRBJ1-6 and V is TRBV4-1; no definite D call. Germline loops: CDR1 MGHRA, CDR2 YSYEKL. This CDR3 spans 14 amino acids. Trimming removed 8 bases from V and 13 bases from J, with 21 bases in between.

This clone was observed once. The chain couples TRBV5-1 to TRBJ2-2, with 7 nucleotides matching TRBD1. The V gene's germline CDR1 is SGHRS and CDR2 YFSETQ. Trimming cost V 4 bases and J 5 bases; bases outside gene matches: 8. There are 15 residues in the CDR3. The DNA of the CDR3 is TGCGCCAGCAGCCCAACAGGGGATCGGACCGGGGAGCTGTTTTTT. Protein sequence: CASSPTGDRTGELFF.

V gene TRBV5-6 combines with J gene TRBJ2-7; TRBD2 is a possible D gene (5 bases). The germline gives CDR1 SGHDT, CDR2 YYEEEE. The CDR3 sequence is 14 residues long. The V end was cut by 2 bases, the J end by 3 bases, with 12 bases between. The CDR3 DNA reads as TGTGCCAGCAGCTTCGGAGGAGTTGTCTACGAGCAGTACTTC. As protein: CASSFGGVVYEQYF.

The V call is TRBV6-9, the J call TRBJ2-2; 8 nucleotides agree with TRBD1. Germline lookup yields CDR1 MNHGY and CDR2 SVAAGI. CDR3 size: 16 residues. Trimming at V came to 2 bases and at J to 3 bases, leaving 5 bases not matched to a gene. The CDR3 protein is CASSYRTGRYTGELFF. The CDR3 bases are TGTGCCAGCAGTTATAGGACAGGGAGGTACACCGGGGAGCTGTTTTTT.

This chain joins TRBV2 and TRBJ2-6, with 8 bases matching TRBD1. Trimming at V came to 3 bases and at J to 4 bases, leaving 5 bases not matched to a gene. Germline CDR1 reads SNHLY; CDR2 reads FYNNEI. The CDR3 runs to 16 residues. CDR3 in DNA: TGTGCCAGCAGTGATGAGACAGGGGCCGGGGCCAACGTCCTGACTTTC. Protein product: CASSDETGAGANVLTF. Supplemented by reference TRBV2 and TRBJ2-6, the full variable domain reads EPEVTQTPSHQVTQMGQEVILRCVPISNHLYFYWYRQILGQKVEFLVSFYNNEISEKSEIFDDQFSVERPDGSNFTLKIRSTKLEDSAMYFCASSDETGAGANVLTFGAGSRLTVL.